This T cell receptor beta chain stems from a study of human T cells and chemical hapten exposure. Study findings and constraints: As patch test score rose, PT1 expanded TCR counts tended to rise as well. TCRs whose frequency exceeded 1 in 1000 remained the same following DPC sensitization.

Library preparation tagged each individual cDNA molecule with a unique molecular identifier. MiXCR, run by TCRdb on the RACE reads, gives a single entry per CDR3 protein. The table has approximately 370,000 distinct CDR3 sequences, around 5.5% seen once. Germline trimming cut 1 base from V and 3 bases from J; bases unmatched to any gene: 6. The CDR3 is made up of 16 amino acids. As for time point: pre-sensitization, week 0. Treatment specified: therapeutic diphenylcyclopropenone sensitization with weekly scalp DPC. About this clonotype: Its target is not known.

The source material was whole blood, sampled in connection with sensitization to the hapten diphenylcyclopropenone (DPC). This sequence was found in a woman in her late teens or twenties with alopecia areata. Some clones in this sample may be carry-over from other donors' samples. The chain has TRBV12-3 or TRBV12-4 and TRBJ2-3, with 8 nucleotides matching TRBD2. The CDR3 DNA sequence: TGTGCCAGCAGTTTAGATGAGGCGGGGGGAACAGATACGCAGTATTTT. The encoded protein is CASSLDEAGGTDTQYF.